This T cell receptor beta chain was captured in a study of blood T cell repertoires in COVID-19. Study-level information: Samples representing acute and convalescent COVID-19 were sourced from the United States, Italy and Spain. Nucleic acid was either cDNA or gDNA, and it came from T cells, B-cell-depleted T cells, or PBMCs.

The ends lost 7 bases at V and 4 bases at J; junction bases unmatched: 10. Per the germline V gene, CDR1 is SNHLY and CDR2 is FYNNEI. The CDR3 covers 15 residues. In the authors' methods: By means of reference gene primer amplification, nucleated cell counts were estimated. Clones were sequenced by immunoSEQ multiplex PCR, and TCRdb holds only the in-frame ones, with some missing. Clonal size and the V and J genes are those of that table, whereas D and trimming came from the DNA. The data contain a few hundred thousand clones, around 80% of them singletons. Sequenced material: peripheral blood. The clonotype originates from a woman aged 80 or over with acute or convalescent COVID-19. This sequence joins TRBV2 and TRBJ2-7; 10 bases are a match to TRBD1. CDR3: CASTSKPGQGYEQYF. In nucleotides, the CDR3 is TGTGCCAGCACCTCTAAACCGGGACAGGGGTACGAGCAGTACTTC.